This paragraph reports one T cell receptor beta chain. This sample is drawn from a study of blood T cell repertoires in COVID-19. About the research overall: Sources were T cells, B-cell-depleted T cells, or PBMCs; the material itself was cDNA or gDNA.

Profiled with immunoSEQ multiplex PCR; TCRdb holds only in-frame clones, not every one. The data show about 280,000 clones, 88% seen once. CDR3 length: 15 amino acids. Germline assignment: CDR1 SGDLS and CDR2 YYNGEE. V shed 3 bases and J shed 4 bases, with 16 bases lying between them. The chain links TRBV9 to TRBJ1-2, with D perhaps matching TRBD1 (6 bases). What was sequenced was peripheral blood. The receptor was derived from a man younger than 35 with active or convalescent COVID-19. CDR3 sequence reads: CASSANRVSSYGYTF. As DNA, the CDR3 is TGTGCCAGCAGCGCCAACAGGGTGTCTTCCTATGGCTACACCTTC.